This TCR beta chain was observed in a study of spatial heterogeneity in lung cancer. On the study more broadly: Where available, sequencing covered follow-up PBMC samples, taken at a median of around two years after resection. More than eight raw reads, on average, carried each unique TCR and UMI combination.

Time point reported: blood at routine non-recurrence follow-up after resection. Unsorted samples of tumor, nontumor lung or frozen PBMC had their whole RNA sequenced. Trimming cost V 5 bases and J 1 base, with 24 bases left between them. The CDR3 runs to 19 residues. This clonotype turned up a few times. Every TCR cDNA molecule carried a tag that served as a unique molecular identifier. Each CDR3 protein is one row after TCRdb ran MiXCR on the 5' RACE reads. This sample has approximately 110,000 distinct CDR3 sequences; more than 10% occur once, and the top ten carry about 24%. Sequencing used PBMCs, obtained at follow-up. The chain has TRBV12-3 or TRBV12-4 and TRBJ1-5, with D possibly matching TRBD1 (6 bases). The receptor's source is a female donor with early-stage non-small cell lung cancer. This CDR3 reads CASSDTGSFLGRSNQPQHF. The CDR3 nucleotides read TGTGCCAGCAGTGACACAGGGTCTTTTTTAGGTCGGAGCAATCAGCCCCAGCATTTT.